The entry below gives a single TCR beta chain sequence along with its context. Its antigen is undetermined. This record belongs to a study of T-cell memory formation after mild COVID-19. Germline V gene data show CDR1 as SNHLY and CDR2 as FYNNEI. This CDR3 contains 15 residues. Deletions cut 2 bases from V and 8 bases from J, with 16 bases between. Each CDR3 protein gets one entry after TCRdb re-called the 5' RACE reads with MiXCR. The sample carries some 150,000 distinct CDR3 sequences, approximately 21% recorded once. Study outcomes and limitations: CD4+ bias marked clones expanding day 15 to 37, unlike balanced contracting clones.

The source of this sequence is an adult woman who had mild COVID-19 (a few samples of this study predate the infection). Cell type and time point are not known. The sequenced sample was PBMCs or a T cell subset sorted from them (not recorded which). The rearrangement joins TRBV2 to TRBJ1-5; D is ambiguous. The CDR3 loop reads CASSENGIRREPQHF. CDR3 in DNA: TGTGCCAGCAGTGAAAATGGGATACGGCGAGAGCCCCAGCATTTT.